This T cell receptor (beta chain) was found in a study of blood T cells in healthy people across ages. The use of a sample-barcoded 5' primer and a J-beta primer mix characterized a second PCR of about 7 to 12 cycles. A single record per CDR3 protein comes from TCRdb applying MiXCR to the 5' RACE reads. The data show about a million distinct CDR3 sequences, with roughly 51% seen just once and over 20% held by the top ten. The V segment lost 4 bases and the J segment 5 bases; nucleotides outside the gene matches: 8. Germline loops: CDR1 SGDLS, CDR2 YYNGEE. CDR3 size: 14 residues. The source of this sequence is a woman aged 55-75 years in good health. Input material: blood. The chain is built from TRBV9 and TRBJ2-5; 7 positions agree with TRBD1. The CDR3 sequence: CASSSQGDRETQYF. Here the CDR3 DNA reads TGTGCCAGCAGCTCCCAGGGGGATCGGGAGACCCAGTACTTC.